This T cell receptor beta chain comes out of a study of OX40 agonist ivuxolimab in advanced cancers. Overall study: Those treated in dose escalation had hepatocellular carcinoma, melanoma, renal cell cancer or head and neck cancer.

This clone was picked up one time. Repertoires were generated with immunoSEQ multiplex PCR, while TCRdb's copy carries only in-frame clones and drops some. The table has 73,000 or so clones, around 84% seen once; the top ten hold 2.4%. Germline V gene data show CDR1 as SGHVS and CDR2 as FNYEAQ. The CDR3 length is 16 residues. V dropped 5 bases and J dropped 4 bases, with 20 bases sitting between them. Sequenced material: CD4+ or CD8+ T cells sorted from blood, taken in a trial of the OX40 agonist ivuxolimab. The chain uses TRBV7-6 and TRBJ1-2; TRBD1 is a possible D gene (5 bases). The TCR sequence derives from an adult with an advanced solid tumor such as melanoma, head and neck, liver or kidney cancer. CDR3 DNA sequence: TGTGCCAGCAGCCCAGGGCGGCACAACTTGCCCTATGGCTACACCTTC. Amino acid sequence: CASSPGRHNLPYGYTF.